This is a list of T cell receptor beta chains from one sample in a study of blood T cell repertoires in COVID-19. Method: immunoSEQ multiplex PCR; TCRdb's copy keeps in-frame clones and lacks some. The table has approximately 240,000 clones, approximately 86% seen once. The specimen was peripheral blood. The receptor set was obtained from a woman aged 30 to 39 with COVID-19, enrolled during active disease. Both conserved end residues are part of each CDR3. The D gene is left open where the match is weak. Clone size is shown for a subset of rows, as once, few, many or a class of expanded clone.

NA,NA,TRBJ1-2,TRBV4-2,TGTGCCAGCAGCCAAGATAGGCAGGGGAACTATGGCTACACCTTC,CASSQDRQGNYGYTF
NA,TRBD2,TRBJ2-7,TRBV7-2,TGTGCCAGCAGCTTAGCGGCTGGGACTAGTGTGTACTTC,CASSLAAGTSVYF
NA,TRBD1,TRBJ1-6,TRBV5-6,TGTGCCAGCAGGGGGACAGCAGGCTCCTATAATTCACCCCTCCACTTT,CASRGTAGSYNSPLHF
NA,TRBD1,TRBJ1-4,TRBV24-1,TGTGCCACCAGTGATTCGAGACAGGGCCTCGAAAAACTGTTTTTT,CATSDSRQGLEKLFF
few,NA,TRBJ2-7,TRBV5-1,TGCGCCAGCAGCGGCGACGGGATCTACGAGCAGTACTTC,CASSGDGIYEQYF
NA,TRBD2,TRBJ2-3,TRBV9,TGTGCCAGCAGCGGACTAGCGGGGGCTACAGATACGCAGTATTTT,CASSGLAGATDTQYF
NA,TRBD2,TRBJ2-1,TRBV25-1,TGTGCCAGCAGTGGTGGACTAGCGGGAGCCTCCTACAATGAGCAGTTCTTC,CASSGGLAGASYNEQFF
NA,NA,TRBJ2-3,TRBV18,TGTGCCAGCTCAACCGGACCGGCGGGTGCCACAGATACGCAGTATTTT,CASSTGPAGATDTQYF
NA,NA,TRBJ2-1,TRBV4-3,TGCGCCAGCAGCCGACTGGCGGATCCATCCCGCAATGAGCAGTTCTTC,CASSRLADPSRNEQFF
NA,TRBD1,TRBJ1-2,TRBV9,TGTGCCAGCAGCGTAGATAGGGACAGGCCCTATGGCTACACCTTC,CASSVDRDRPYGYTF
NA,NA,TRBJ1-3,TRBV19,TGTGCCAGTCAATCAGCGAGCTCTGGAAACACCATATATTTT,CASQSASSGNTIYF
NA,NA,TRBJ1-4,TRBV4-1,TGCGCCAGCAGCCAAGATCCCCAGGCATCTAATGAAAAACTGTTTTTT,CASSQDPQASNEKLFF
NA,NA,TRBJ1-5,TRBV2,TGTGCCAGCAGTGATAGTGGTGAGAGCAATCAGCCCCAGCATTTT,CASSDSGESNQPQHF
NA,TRBD1,TRBJ2-7,TRBV4-3,TGCGCCAGCAGCCAAGACGGGACAGGAGGCTCCGAGCAGTACTTC,CASSQDGTGGSEQYF
few,TRBD1,TRBJ2-1,TRBV10-1,TGCGCCAGCAGGTACAGGGGGCAGGAATCCTACAATGAGCAGTTCTTC,CASRYRGQESYNEQFF
NA,NA,TRBJ2-7,TRBV6-6,TGTGCCAGCAGTTACGGTAGGGGGGGCTACGAGCAGTACTTC,CASSYGRGGYEQYF
NA,TRBD1,TRBJ2-5,TRBV7-2,TGTGCCAGCAGCTCAGGACAGGGGGCTTTTGAGACCCAGTACTTC,CASSSGQGAFETQYF
NA,NA,TRBJ1-5,TRBV19,TGTGCCAGTAGTATGGGGCGGTCGGGGGGCTATCAGCCCCAGCATTTT,CASSMGRSGGYQPQHF
few,NA,TRBJ1-1,TRBV27,TGTGCCAGCAGCAGGGGAACTGAAGCTTTCTTT,CASSRGTEAFF
NA,NA,TRBJ2-2,TRBV9,TGTGCCAGCAGTCGAGGGAGCACCGGGGAGCTGTTTTTT,CASSRGSTGELFF
NA,TRBD2,TRBJ2-1,TRBV7-9,TGTGCCAGCAGCTTAGCGCATGGCGGGAGTGCCGGTGATGAGCAGTTCTTC,CASSLAHGGSAGDEQFF
NA,NA,TRBJ1-5,TRBV28,TGTGCCAGCAGTCCCACCCAGGGGCTTTATAGCAATCAGCCCCAGCATTTT,CASSPTQGLYSNQPQHF
NA,TRBD2,TRBJ2-1,TRBV7-2,TGTGCCAGCAGCCCGGGACTATCCACCTCTGAGCAGTTCTTC,CASSPGLSTSEQFF
NA,TRBD1,TRBJ1-2,TRBV29-1,TGCAGCGTTTGGGACAGCCATGGCTACACCTTC,CSVWDSHGYTF
NA,TRBD1,TRBJ2-2,TRBV10-3,TGTGCCATCAGTGGGTCAGGGGGACACACCGGGGAGCTGTTTTTT,CAISGSGGHTGELFF
NA,TRBD1,TRBJ1-1,TRBV6-2/TRBV6-3,TGTGCCAGCAGTTACAAGAGAAACAGGGGGCAACTAAGCACTGAAGCTTTCTTT,CASSYKRNRGQLSTEAFF
NA,TRBD1,TRBJ2-2,TRBV3-1/TRBV3-2,TGTGCCAGCAGCCCTTCGACAGGGAACGCCGGGGAGCTGTTTTTT,CASSPSTGNAGELFF
NA,NA,TRBJ2-5,TRBV5-1,TGCGCCAGCAGCCCCGGACTCCTACAAGAGACCCAGTACTTC,CASSPGLLQETQYF
NA,TRBD2,TRBJ2-1,TRBV3-1/TRBV3-2,TGTGCCAGCCGCAAAGCCGGACTAGCGGACTCCTACAATGAGCAGTTCTTC,CASRKAGLADSYNEQFF
NA,NA,TRBJ2-2,TRBV3-1/TRBV3-2,TGTGCCAGCAGCCAAGATCTAGGCACCGGGGAGCTGTTTTTT,CASSQDLGTGELFF
NA,NA,TRBJ2-1,TRBV11-3,TGTGCCAGCAGCTTAGGACAGGCCCAAAACAATGAGCAGTTCTTC,CASSLGQAQNNEQFF
NA,TRBD2,TRBJ2-3,TRBV4-1,TGCGCCAGCAGCCAAGAGAGCGGGGGGGCCTTAGCAGATACGCAGTATTTT,CASSQESGGALADTQYF
NA,NA,TRBJ1-1,TRBV4-3,TGCGCCAGCAGCCAGTTTTCCAGGGTGAACACTGAAGCTTTCTTT,CASSQFSRVNTEAFF
NA,TRBD1,TRBJ2-7,TRBV3-1/TRBV3-2,TGTGCCAGCAGGAAAAGACAGGGACGCGAGCAGTACTTC,CASRKRQGREQYF
NA,TRBD2,TRBJ2-1,TRBV9,TGTGCCAGCAGCTCGCCCGGGAGGGCCCAGGTCAATGAGCAGTTCTTC,CASSSPGRAQVNEQFF
NA,NA,TRBJ2-1,TRBV6-5,TGTGCCAGCAGTTTCAGGTCTAGGGGGTTAAATGAGCAGTTCTTC,CASSFRSRGLNEQFF
NA,TRBD1,TRBJ2-6,TRBV19,TGTGCCAGTAGCTTCAGGGGGCTGGATGGGGCCAACGTCCTGACTTTC,CASSFRGLDGANVLTF
few,NA,TRBJ2-1,TRBV24-1,TGTGCCACCAGTGATCCACGGGTGTACAATGAGCAGTTCTTC,CATSDPRVYNEQFF
NA,NA,TRBJ1-1,TRBV21-1,TGTGCCAGCAGTGGTCAGTCCTGGTTCGGGTTCACTGAAGCTTTCTTT,CASSGQSWFGFTEAFF
NA,NA,TRBJ1-1,TRBV7-9,TGTGCCAGCAGCTTAGACCGGGACGTAGGTCTTTCGGGAGGCACTGAAGCTTTCTTT,CASSLDRDVGLSGGTEAFF
NA,NA,TRBJ1-2,TRBV2,TGTGCCAGCAGCGACCTGAACAGCTATGGCTACACCTTC,CASSDLNSYGYTF